A single sample is the source of the 15 T cell receptor beta chains below, sequenced in a study of T cells after yellow fever vaccination. A single record per CDR3 protein comes from TCRdb applying MiXCR to the 5' RACE reads. Of about 310,000 distinct CDR3 sequences listed, approximately 3.9% are singletons. Sample: PBMCs, taken on the day of the yellow fever booster vaccination. Every receptor here comes from a man aged 18 to 30 who received the YFV17D yellow fever vaccine.

The V call is TRBV19, the J call TRBJ2-3; D perhaps matches TRBD1 (5 bases). V gave up 7 bases and J gave up 2 bases, with 10 bases separating them. CDR3 length: 13 amino acids. CDR1 and CDR2 (germline): LNHDA, SQIVND (reference sequence). CDR3 bases: TGTGCCAGTAAAGACAGTACCACAGATACGCAGTATTTT. The encoded protein is CASKDSTTDTQYF.

This clonotype was detected only a few times. The chain uses TRBV20-1 and TRBJ2-5; D is ambiguous. CDR1 is DFQATT, CDR2 SNEGSKA, per germline (reference sequence). V was shortened by 3 bases and J by 5 bases, with 10 bases between the two germline ends. The CDR3 consists of 12 residues. The CDR3 reads CSASKAFETQYF. The CDR3 DNA sequence: TGCAGTGCTAGTAAGGCCTTTGAGACCCAGTACTTC.

V gene TRBV6-1 combines with J gene TRBJ2-1, with 9 bases identical to TRBD2. CDR1 MNHNS and CDR2 SASEGT come from the germline V gene. Germline trimming cut 5 bases from V and 0 bases from J; bases unmatched to any gene: 11. This CDR3 is built from 18 residues. The CDR3 DNA sequence: TGTGCCAGCAGTCAGTTTGAGCGGGGGGCGAGCTCCTACAATGAGCAGTTCTTC. Protein: CASSQFERGASSYNEQFF.

This rearrangement joins TRBV15 to TRBJ2-2; the D gene could be TRBD1 or TRBD2 (5 bases each). V was clipped by 1 base and J by 0 bases, with 9 bases between them. The germline CDR1 and CDR2 sequences are LNHNV and YYDKDF (reference sequence). The length of the CDR3 is 16 residues. Written as DNA, the CDR3 is TGTGCCACCAGCAGAGGAGGGGTCCCGAACACCGGGGAGCTGTTTTTT. Translation gives CATSRGGVPNTGELFF.

V is TRBV7-9 and J is TRBJ1-2; D may be TRBD1 (5 bases). V dropped 4 bases and J dropped 3 bases, with 9 bases sitting between them. Germline V gives CDR1 SEHNR, CDR2 FQNEAQ (reference sequence). The CDR3 contains 13 residues. CDR3 protein: CASSSTAYYGYTF. In nucleotides, the CDR3 is TGTGCCAGCAGCTCGACAGCTTACTATGGCTACACCTTC.

The table lists this clonotype with many counts. In nucleotides, the CDR3 is TGCGCCAGCAGCTTGGACTCGGTGGGGTCAAGAAACTATGGCTACACCTTC. It yields the protein CASSLDSVGSRNYGYTF. V and J are TRBV5-1 and TRBJ1-2; D ambiguous. V dropped 0 bases and J dropped 2 bases, with 17 bases sitting between them. This CDR3 is 17 amino acids long. Germline V gene data show CDR1 as SGHRS and CDR2 as YFSETQ.

The sample holds many counts of this clonotype. The CDR3 nucleotides are TGTGCCAGCAGCTCCTACCAAGAGACCCAGTACTTC. It codes for CASSSYQETQYF. V gene TRBV7-2 combines with J gene TRBJ2-5, with D hard to call. The length of the CDR3 is 12 residues. Trimming took off 4 bases at V and 0 bases at J, with 3 bases between the two ends. Germline CDR1 SGHTA, CDR2 FQGNSA. Supplemented by reference TRBV7-2 and TRBJ2-5, the full variable domain reads GAGVSQSPSNKVTEKGKDVELRCDPISGHTALYWYRQSLGQGLEFLIYFQGNSAPDKSGLPSDRFSAERTGGSVSTLTIQRTQQEDSAVYLCASSSYQETQYFGPGTRLLVL.

This clonotype was seen a handful of times. This sequence joins TRBV9 and TRBJ2-2; D may match TRBD1 or TRBD2 (5 bases each). The germline gives CDR1 SGDLS, CDR2 YYNGEE. V dropped 5 bases and J dropped 1 base, with 18 bases sitting between them. The CDR3 runs 17 residues. CDR3 in amino acids: CASRIGGGTGNTGELFF. The CDR3 region has the DNA TGTGCCAGCAGAATCGGAGGCGGAACAGGGAACACCGGGGAGCTGTTTTTT.

This clonotype was observed a few times. The chain uses TRBV24-1 and TRBJ1-5; D possibly corresponds to TRBD1 (5 bases). CDR3 size: 13 residues. V lost 4 bases and J 11 bases, leaving 14 bases between the germline ends. CDR1 and CDR2 from the germline V gene are KGHDR and SFDVKD. CDR3 sequence (DNA): TGTGCCACCAGTGACCCCTTGGGGGTAGCCCAGCATTTT. Protein: CATSDPLGVAQHF.

This clonotype has only a few counts. The V gene is TRBV10-3, the J gene TRBJ1-5; 7 nucleotides agree with TRBD1. V gave up 2 bases and J gave up 7 bases; unmatched junction bases: 17. The CDR3 spans 18 residues. Germline V gene sequence: CDR1 ENHRY, CDR2 SYGVKD. This chain's CDR3 is CAISETQGTGSPQQPQHF. The CDR3, as DNA: TGTGCCATCAGTGAGACACAGGGGACCGGCAGCCCTCAGCAGCCCCAGCATTTT.

This clonotype was found many times. This chain uses TRBV7-9 with TRBJ2-1; D gene unclear. CDR3 length: 14 amino acids. Deletions cut 5 bases from V and 3 bases from J, with 11 bases between. Germline values: CDR1 SEHNR, CDR2 FQNEAQ (reference sequence). The chain's CDR3 is CASSLLLDYNEQFF. Here the CDR3 DNA reads TGTGCCAGCAGCCTGCTTTTGGACTACAATGAGCAGTTCTTC. The variable domain in full, with the rest retrieved from reference TRBV7-9 and TRBJ2-1, is DTGVSQNPRHKITKRGQNVTFRCDPISEHNRLYWYRQTLGQGPEFLTYFQNEAQLEKSRLLSDRFSAERPKGSFSTLEIQRTEQGDSAMYLCASSLLLDYNEQFFGPGTRLTVL.

This clonotype was seen repeatedly, ten times or more. J is TRBJ2-3 and V is TRBV4-2, with 8 nucleotides matching TRBD2. Germline V gene lookup returns CDR1 LGHNA and CDR2 YNFKEQ. The junction had 6 bases not matched to a gene; V was cut back by 0 bases and J by 4 bases. CDR3 length: 16 amino acids. The CDR3 loop reads CASSQDQGLGADTQYF. The CDR3 DNA follows: TGTGCCAGCAGCCAAGATCAGGGACTAGGCGCAGATACGCAGTATTTT.

In this sample, this clonotype turned up many times. The chain links TRBV27 to TRBJ1-2; 8 nucleotides agree with TRBD1. V lost 5 bases, J lost 6 bases, and 2 bases stayed unmatched. The CDR3 sequence is 12 residues long. CDR1 is MNHEY and CDR2 is SMNVEV in the germline V gene (reference sequence). The CDR3 loop reads CASSQTGDGYTF. The CDR3 nucleotides are TGTGCCAGCAGTCAGACAGGGGATGGCTACACCTTC.

This clonotype was seen repeatedly, ten times or more. The chain carries TRBV18 and TRBJ2-7; the D is unclear. The CDR3 extends over 13 amino acids. V was trimmed by 3 bases and J by 5 bases, leaving 11 bases between them. CDR1 is KGHSH, CDR2 LQKENI, per germline. The DNA of the CDR3 is TGTGCCAGCTCACCGGGTCAGACCGACGAGCAGTACTTC. Translated: CASSPGQTDEQYF.

This clonotype showed up many times. The CDR3 DNA follows: TGTGCCAGCAGTTTGGCGGGGGCTCACCAAGAGACCCAGTACTTC. It yields the protein CASSLAGAHQETQYF. V is TRBV28 and J is TRBJ2-5; tentative D call: TRBD2 (7 bases). V was trimmed by 3 bases and J by 0 bases, leaving 11 bases between them. This CDR3 region has 15 residues. Germline CDR1 and CDR2: MDHEN and SYDVKM. Full variable domain (rest looked up from reference TRBV28 and TRBJ2-5): DVKVTQSSRYLVKRTGEKVFLECVQDMDHENMFWYRQDPGLGLRLIYFSYDVKMKEKGDIPEGYSVSREKKERFSLILESASTNQTSMYLCASSLAGAHQETQYFGPGTRLLVL.